This T cell receptor (beta chain) is from a study of T cell repertoires in cytomegalovirus infection. The germline gives CDR1 SGDLS, CDR2 YYNGEE. V was shortened by 9 bases and J by 6 bases, with 10 bases between the two germline ends. The CDR3 extends over 11 amino acids. From the reads, TCRdb called clonotypes with MiXCR, one entry per CDR3 protein. Of 900,000 to 950,000 distinct CDR3 sequences listed, around 31% are singletons. Concerning this clonotype itself: As yet, its antigen is unknown.

The specimen comprised cultured CD8+ T cells from PBMCs, sampled from culture after CMV antigen stimulation. The chain combines TRBV9 with TRBJ2-4; no reliable D call. This TCR derives from a human donor in good health (CMV status not recorded). Some clones in this sample may be carry-over from other donors' samples. This chain's CDR3 is CATEDGNIQYF. CDR3 nucleotides: TGTGCCACCGAGGATGGAAACATTCAGTACTTC.